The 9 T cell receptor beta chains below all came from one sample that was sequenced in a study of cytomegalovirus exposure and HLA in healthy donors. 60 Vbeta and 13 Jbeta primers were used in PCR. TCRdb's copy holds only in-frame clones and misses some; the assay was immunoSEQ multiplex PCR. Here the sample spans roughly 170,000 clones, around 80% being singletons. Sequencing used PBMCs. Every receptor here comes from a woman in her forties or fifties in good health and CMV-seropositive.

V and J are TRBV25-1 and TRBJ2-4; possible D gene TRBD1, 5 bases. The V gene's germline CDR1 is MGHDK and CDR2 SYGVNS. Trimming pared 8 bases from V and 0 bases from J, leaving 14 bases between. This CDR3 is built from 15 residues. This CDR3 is CASSSLGEAKNIQYF. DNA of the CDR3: TGTGCCAGCTCAAGCCTAGGGGAAGCCAAAAACATTCAGTACTTC. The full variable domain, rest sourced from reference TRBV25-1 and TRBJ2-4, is EADIYQTPRYLVIGTGKKITLECSQTMGHDKMYWYQQDPGMELHLIHYSYGVNSTEKGDLSSESTVSRIRTEHFPLTLESARPSHTSQYLCASSSLGEAKNIQYFGAGTRLSVL.

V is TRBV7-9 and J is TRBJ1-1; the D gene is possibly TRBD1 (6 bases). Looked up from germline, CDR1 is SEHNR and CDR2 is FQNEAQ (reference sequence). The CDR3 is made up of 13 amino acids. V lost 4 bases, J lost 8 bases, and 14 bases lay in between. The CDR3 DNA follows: TGTGCCAGCAGCTCAGCAGGGGAATACGAAGCTTTCTTT. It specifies CASSSAGEYEAFF.

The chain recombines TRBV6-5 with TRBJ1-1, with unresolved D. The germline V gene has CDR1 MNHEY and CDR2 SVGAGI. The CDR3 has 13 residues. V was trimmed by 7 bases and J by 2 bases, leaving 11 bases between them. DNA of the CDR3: TGTGCCAGCACCTACAGTTTTAACACTGAAGCTTTCTTT. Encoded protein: CASTYSFNTEAFF.

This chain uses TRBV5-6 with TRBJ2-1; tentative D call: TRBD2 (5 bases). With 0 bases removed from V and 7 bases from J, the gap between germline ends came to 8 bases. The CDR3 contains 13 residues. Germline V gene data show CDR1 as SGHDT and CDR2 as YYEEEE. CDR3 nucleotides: TGTGCCAGCAGCTTGGACGGGGTAAATGAGCAGTTCTTC. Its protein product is CASSLDGVNEQFF.

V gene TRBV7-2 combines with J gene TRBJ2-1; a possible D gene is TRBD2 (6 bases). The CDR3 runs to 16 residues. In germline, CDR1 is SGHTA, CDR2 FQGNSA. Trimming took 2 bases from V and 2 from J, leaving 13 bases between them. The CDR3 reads CASSLSWDLAYNEQFF. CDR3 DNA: TGTGCCAGCAGCTTATCTTGGGACTTAGCCTACAATGAGCAGTTCTTC.

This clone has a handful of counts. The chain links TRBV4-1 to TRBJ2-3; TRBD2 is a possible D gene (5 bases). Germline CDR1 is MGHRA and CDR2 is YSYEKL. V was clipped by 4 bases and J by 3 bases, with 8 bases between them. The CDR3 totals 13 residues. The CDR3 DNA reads TGCGCCAGCAGCCCGGGAAGGACAGATACGCAGTATTTT. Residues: CASSPGRTDTQYF.

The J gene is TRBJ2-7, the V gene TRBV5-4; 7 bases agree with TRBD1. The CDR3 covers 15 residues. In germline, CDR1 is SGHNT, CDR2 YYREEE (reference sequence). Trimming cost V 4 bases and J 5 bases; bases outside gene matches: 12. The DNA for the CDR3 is TGTGCCAGCAGCCTTGACAGGGCTATTTTCGACGAGCAGTACTTC. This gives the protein CASSLDRAIFDEQYF.

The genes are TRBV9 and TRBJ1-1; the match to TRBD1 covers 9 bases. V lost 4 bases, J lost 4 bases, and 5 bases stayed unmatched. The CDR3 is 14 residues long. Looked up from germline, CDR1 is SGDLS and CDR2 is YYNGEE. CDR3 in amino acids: CASSPQTGGTEAFF. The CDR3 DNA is TGTGCCAGCAGCCCCCAGACAGGGGGCACTGAAGCTTTCTTT.

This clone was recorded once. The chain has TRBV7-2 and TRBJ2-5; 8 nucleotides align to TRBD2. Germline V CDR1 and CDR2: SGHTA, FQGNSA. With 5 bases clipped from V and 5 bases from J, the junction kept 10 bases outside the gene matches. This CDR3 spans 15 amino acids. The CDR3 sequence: CASSLGSGRAETQYF. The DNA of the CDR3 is TGTGCCAGCAGCCTAGGGTCCGGGAGGGCCGAGACCCAGTACTTC.